This T cell receptor (beta chain) was recorded in a study of synovial regulatory T cells in juvenile arthritis. General observations from the study: Compared with other blood Treg cells, inflammation-associated Treg cells had reduced TCR diversity. CDR3 overlap with synovial Tregs was higher for iaTregs than other blood Tregs. iaTreg TCR repertoires were largely private across patients and partially overlapped synovial Teff and blood CPL.

Using immunoSEQ multiplex PCR, the repertoire was profiled, and TCRdb retains in-frame clones only, with some absent. The specimen's table records approximately 9,500 clones. On this clone itself: Its antigen remains unknown.

The CDR3 totals 11 residues. No DNA is given. CDR1 and CDR2 (germline): DFQATT, SNEGSKA (reference sequence). Material for sequencing was Treg cells from blood. Subset noted: remaining (HLA-DR-negative) circulating blood Treg cells. The chain joins TRBV20-1 to TRBJ1-2; TCRdb names TRBD1, which stays unverified in the absence of DNA. This TCR derives from a donor aged 2 to 35 with juvenile idiopathic arthritis. The CDR3 reads CSAGTGYGYTF.